This T cell receptor (beta chain) appears in the sequencing data of a study of T cells in Graves' hyperthyroidism and ophthalmopathy. Study as a whole: Peripheral blood was collected at initial diagnosis, before any treatment. General study results and limits: Most expanded thyroid clonotypes above 0.001 also appeared in blood.

Isolation of PBMCs was performed on around 9.4 ml fresh peripheral blood. RNA transcripts yielded amplified TCR beta CDR3 regions. The TCR CDR3 was amplified in a first-round RT-PCR using the HTBI primer set. One entry per CDR3 protein results from TCRdb running MiXCR on the multiplex PCR reads. Found here are 500,000 to 750,000 distinct CDR3 sequences, roughly 14% of them singletons; the top ten hold about 7%. The germline V gene has CDR1 GTSNPN and CDR2 SVGIG (reference sequence). This CDR3 spans 13 amino acids. With V trimmed by 6 bases and J by 13 bases, 13 bases remained unmatched. Turning to this clonotype: The antigen remains unidentified.

The sample was blood. This TCR was sampled from a woman aged 25 to 39 with Graves' hyperthyroidism. The V gene is TRBV30, the J gene TRBJ2-1; 9 nucleotides agree with TRBD1. In nucleotides, the CDR3 is TGTGCCTGCTTCGGGACAGGGAGTTTTGGTCAGTTCTTC. This codes for CACFGTGSFGQFF.